This T cell receptor beta chain originates from a study of CD8+ T cells in alopecia areata. Study outcomes and limitations: For patients receiving tofacitinib, scalp clonality and expanded CD8+ clones among the top 100 significantly decreased.

Remarks on this clone: Its antigen is as yet unknown.

Specified treatment: oral pan-JAK inhibitor, 5-10 mg twice daily. Germline V gives CDR1 SGHAT, CDR2 FQNNGV. V was pared by 8 bases and J by 6 bases, with 9 bases of the junction left unmatched. CDR3 length: 14 residues. cDNA reverse transcribed from extracted RNA served as the sequencing template. TCRdb keeps only in-frame clones here, not all; method: immunoSEQ multiplex PCR. The data show more than 110,000 clones, roughly four fifths seen once. The source is a human donor with alopecia areata. J is TRBJ2-2 and V is TRBV11-2; 7 bases map to TRBD2. The sequencing here drew on CD8+ T cells sorted from blood, taken at week 4, from a patient treated with tofacitinib. The CDR3 sequence: CASSIPGGSGELFF. The CDR3 nucleotides are TGTGCCAGCTCCATCCCGGGGGGTTCCGGGGAGCTGTTTTTT. Drawing the rest from reference TRBV11-2 and TRBJ2-2, the complete variable domain is EAGVAQSPRYKIIEKRQSVAFWCNPISGHATLYWYQQILGQGPKLLIQFQNNGVVDDSQLPKDRFSAERLKGVDSTLKIQPAKLEDSAVYLCASSIPGGSGELFFGEGSRLTVL.